The 15 T cell receptor beta chains below were found in one sample sequenced in a study of blood T cell repertoires in COVID-19. Only in-frame clones appear in the TCRdb table, and some are missing; sequencing was by immunoSEQ multiplex PCR. This sample has over 85,000 clones, with approximately 85% found just once. The sequencing input was peripheral blood. The receptors were sampled from a woman aged 55-70 years with acute or convalescent COVID-19.

V is TRBV15 and J is TRBJ1-1; possibly TRBD1 for D (6 bases). The CDR3 extends over 14 amino acids. In germline, CDR1 is LNHNV, CDR2 YYDKDF (reference sequence). Trimming took 3 bases from V and 9 from J, leaving 17 bases between them. This CDR3 reads CATSRSEPGGKAFF. The CDR3 DNA sequence: TGTGCCACCAGCAGGTCTGAACCGGGGGGCAAAGCTTTCTTT.

The chain has TRBV11-2 and TRBJ1-2; 11 bases are shared with TRBD1. The CDR3 runs to 17 residues. Germline loops: CDR1 SGHAT, CDR2 FQNNGV. V was clipped by 1 base and J by 3 bases; unmatched bases: 7. The DNA for the CDR3 is TGTGCCAGCAGCTTAGGAGGGGGACAGGGGGACCACTATGGCTACACCTTC. As protein: CASSLGGGQGDHYGYTF.

The J gene is TRBJ2-5, the V gene TRBV7-2; weak D call: TRBD2 (7 bases). Germline CDR1 and CDR2: SGHTA and FQGNSA. Trimming removed 6 bases from V and 1 base from J, with 12 bases in between. The CDR3 loop spans 14 amino acids. CDR3 bases: TGTGCCAGCAGAGAGGGGGGGTCCCAAGAGACCCAGTACTTC. As protein: CASREGGSQETQYF.

This sequence joins TRBV28 and TRBJ1-2; D gene uncertain. There are 17 residues in the CDR3. Germline CDR1 MDHEN, CDR2 SYDVKM. Trimming took 4 bases from V and 6 from J, leaving 24 bases between them. The CDR3 sequence is CASSSLLEGIRSDGYTF. DNA for the CDR3: TGTGCCAGCAGTTCCCTATTGGAGGGAATTAGGAGCGATGGCTACACCTTC.

The chain recombines TRBV7-2 with TRBJ2-3; 9 nucleotides agree with TRBD1. The length of the CDR3 is 14 residues. Germline loops: CDR1 SGHTA, CDR2 FQGNSA. With V trimmed by 7 bases and J by 4 bases, 6 bases remained unmatched. CDR3: CASILTGGSDTQYF. CDR3 sequence (DNA): TGTGCCAGCATCCTCACAGGGGGCTCAGATACGCAGTATTTT.

This rearrangement joins TRBV9 to TRBJ1-1; possible D gene TRBD1, 5 bases. This CDR3 has 16 amino acids. The germline gives CDR1 SGDLS, CDR2 YYNGEE. The V and J ends lost 2 bases and 2 bases respectively, with 16 bases between them. The CDR3 DNA is TGTGCCAGCAGCGTCCAAATAACAGGAGTCAACACTGAAGCTTTCTTT. Protein: CASSVQITGVNTEAFF.

The chain is built from TRBV30 and TRBJ1-2, with a tentative D call TRBD1 (5 bases). The CDR3 covers 14 residues. Germline V gives CDR1 GTSNPN, CDR2 SVGIG (reference sequence). V was cut by 5 bases and J by 4 bases, with 17 bases left in between. This chain's CDR3 is CAWGSFAGIYGYTF. CDR3 nucleotides: TGTGCCTGGGGCTCGTTCGCAGGGATCTATGGCTACACCTTC.

This chain uses TRBV7-9 with TRBJ2-1; 7 positions agree with TRBD1. The germline V gene has CDR1 SEHNR and CDR2 FQNEAQ (reference sequence). The CDR3 runs to 15 residues. V trimming: 2 bases; J trimming: 4 bases; junction bases outside the gene matches: 5. In nucleotides, the CDR3 is TGTGCCAGCAGCTTAAGGGGGCAACGTTACAATGAGCAGTTCTTC. Protein product: CASSLRGQRYNEQFF.

The chain carries TRBV6-2 or TRBV6-3 and TRBJ2-3, with 14 nucleotides matching TRBD2. The CDR3 length is 18 residues. CDR1 and CDR2 (germline): MNHEY, SVGEGT. Trimming took 2 bases from V and 2 from J; bases not matched to a gene: 6. The CDR3 reads CASSYPGLAGGNTDTQYF. The CDR3 DNA sequence: TGTGCCAGCAGTTACCCCGGACTAGCGGGGGGAAACACAGATACGCAGTATTTT.

This chain joins TRBV5-6 and TRBJ2-2; D unresolved. The CDR3 has 13 amino acids. Germline V gene lookup returns CDR1 SGHDT and CDR2 YYEEEE. V lost 3 bases to trimming and J lost 1 base, with 4 bases between them. For the CDR3, the DNA is TGTGCCAGCAGCTCCCAGAACACCGGGGAGCTGTTTTTT. Translation gives CASSSQNTGELFF.

The V and J genes are TRBV5-6 and TRBJ2-2; TRBD2 matches at 11 bases. The CDR3 loop spans 18 amino acids. V gave up 6 bases and J gave up 0 bases; unmatched junction bases: 10. Germline assignment: CDR1 SGHDT and CDR2 YYEEEE. The CDR3 region is CASTLLAGALSNTGELFF. Here the CDR3 DNA reads TGTGCCAGCACCCTACTAGCGGGGGCTTTATCGAACACCGGGGAGCTGTTTTTT. Together with reference TRBV5-6 and TRBJ2-2, the CDR3 gives the full variable domain: DAGVTQSPTHLIKTRGQQVTLRCSPKSGHDTVSWYQQALGQGPQFIFQYYEEEERQRGNFPDRFSGHQFPNYSSELNVNALLLGDSALYLCASTLLAGALSNTGELFFGEGSRLTVL.

The chain couples TRBV3-1 (or the pseudogene TRBV3-2) to TRBJ1-1; tentative D call: TRBD1 (6 bases). From germline, CDR1 is LGHDT and CDR2 YNNKEL (reference sequence). V lost 0 bases, J lost 4 bases, and 9 bases lay in between. CDR3 length: 14 amino acids. CDR3 amino acids: CASSQDRGGTEAFF. The CDR3 nucleotides read TGTGCCAGCAGCCAAGACAGGGGCGGCACTGAAGCTTTCTTT.

The chain uses TRBV28 and TRBJ1-2; no clear D gene. The germline V and J ends were trimmed by 6 bases and 7 bases, with 12 bases remaining between them. CDR3 length: 12 amino acids. Germline values: CDR1 MDHEN, CDR2 SYDVKM. The CDR3 sequence is CASRTGSRGYTF. Written as DNA, the CDR3 is TGTGCCAGCAGGACCGGGTCGCGTGGCTACACCTTC.

The chain links TRBV5-1 to TRBJ2-5; 8 positions match TRBD2. The CDR3 length is 17 residues. The V gene end was trimmed by 7 bases and the J gene end by 2 bases; junction bases not matched to a gene: 16. CDR1 SGHRS and CDR2 YFSETQ come from the germline V gene. The CDR3 loop reads CASHRGGPTERQETQYF. DNA for the CDR3: TGCGCCAGCCACCGGGGGGGGCCGACCGAAAGACAAGAGACCCAGTACTTC.

The V and J genes are TRBV11-3 and TRBJ2-7, with no clear D. The germline CDR1 and CDR2 sequences are SGHNT and YENEEA. This CDR3 comprises 15 residues. V was shortened by 1 base and J by 1 base, with 11 bases between the two germline ends. CDR3 amino acids: CASSLVREMSYEQYF. The DNA for the CDR3 is TGTGCCAGCAGCTTAGTTCGAGAGATGTCCTACGAGCAGTACTTC. Together with reference TRBV11-3 and TRBJ2-7, the CDR3 gives the full variable domain: EAGVVQSPRYKIIEKKQPVAFWCNPISGHNTLYWYLQNLGQGPELLIRYENEEAVDDSQLPKDRFSAERLKGVDSTLKIQPAELGDSAVYLCASSLVREMSYEQYFGPGTRLTVT.